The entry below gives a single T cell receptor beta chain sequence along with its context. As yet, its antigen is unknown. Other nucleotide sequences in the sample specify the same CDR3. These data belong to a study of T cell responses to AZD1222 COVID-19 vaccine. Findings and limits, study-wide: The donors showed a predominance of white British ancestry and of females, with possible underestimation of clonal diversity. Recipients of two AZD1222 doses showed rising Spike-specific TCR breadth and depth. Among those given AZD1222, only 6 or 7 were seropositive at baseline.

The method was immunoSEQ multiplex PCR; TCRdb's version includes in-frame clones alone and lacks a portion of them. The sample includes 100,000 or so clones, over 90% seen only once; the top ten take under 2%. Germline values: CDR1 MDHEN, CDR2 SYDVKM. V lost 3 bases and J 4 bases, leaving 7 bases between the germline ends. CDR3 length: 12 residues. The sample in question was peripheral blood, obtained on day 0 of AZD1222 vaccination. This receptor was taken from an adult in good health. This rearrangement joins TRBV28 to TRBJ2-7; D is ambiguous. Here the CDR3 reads CASSLGSYEQYF. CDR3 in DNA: TGTGCCAGCAGTTTGGGTTCATACGAGCAGTACTTC.